This T cell receptor beta chain is drawn from a study of cytomegalovirus exposure and HLA in healthy donors. Study conclusions and caveats: It has been reported that TCR beta sequences accurately predicted the HLA-A and HLA-B alleles of most subjects. Association of 16,951 TCR beta sequences with HLA alleles was found at 0.05 false discovery rate in a later analysis.

Note on this clone: Its cognate antigen is unknown.

The germline V and J ends were trimmed by 0 bases and 2 bases, with 8 bases remaining between them. This CDR3 is built from 14 residues. Germline loops: CDR1 MGHRA, CDR2 YSYEKL. The primer mix had 60 Vbeta and 13 Jbeta primers. Here immunoSEQ multiplex PCR was the method, and the copy in TCRdb shows in-frame clones only, minus some. Of approximately 270,000 clones in the sample, approximately 80% were seen once. All donors participated as healthy donors of bone marrow. The material sequenced was PBMCs. The chain has TRBV4-1 and TRBJ2-7; TRBD1 might be the D (6 bases). This TCR was sampled from a girl aged 2 to 9 in good health and CMV-seronegative. The CDR3 DNA sequence: TGCGCCAGCAGCCAAGAACAGGGTCCCTACGAGCAGTACTTC. Protein: CASSQEQGPYEQYF.